These 18 T cell receptor beta chains were sequenced from one sample in a study of cytomegalovirus exposure and HLA in healthy donors. PCR amplification relied on 60 Vbeta primers (plus 13 Jbeta primers). Repertoires were generated with immunoSEQ multiplex PCR, while TCRdb's copy carries only in-frame clones and drops some. This repertoire shows around 100,000 clones, about 67% found once; its top ten account for roughly a sixth. The specimen was PBMCs. The receptors originated from a woman between 18 and 29 years old in good health and CMV-seropositive.

The V call is TRBV13, the J call TRBJ2-7; TRBD2 matches 11 bases. This CDR3 spans 15 amino acids. In germline, CDR1 is PRHDT, CDR2 FYEKMQ (reference sequence). With 2 bases clipped from V and 2 bases from J, the junction kept 2 bases outside the gene matches. CDR3 nucleotide sequence: TGTGCCAGCAGCTTACTAGCGGGAGGCCCCTACGAGCAGTACTTC. Amino acid sequence: CASSLLAGGPYEQYF.

The V gene is TRBV19, the J gene TRBJ1-6, with no clear D. The germline V and J ends were trimmed by 3 bases and 9 bases, with 9 bases remaining between them. Germline-derived CDR1 and CDR2 are LNHDA and SQIVND (reference sequence). This CDR3 spans 13 amino acids. The CDR3 region has the DNA TGTGCCAGTAGTATTAGCGGTAGTTCACCCCTCCACTTT. As protein: CASSISGSSPLHF. The full variable domain, its missing parts supplied by reference TRBV19 and TRBJ1-6, is DGGITQSPKYLFRKEGQNVTLSCEQNLNHDAMYWYRQDPGQGLRLIYYSQIVNDFQKGDIAEGYSVSREKKESFPLTVTSAQKNPTAFYLCASSISGSSPLHFGNGTRLTVT.

The chain recombines TRBV7-6 with TRBJ2-2, with D possibly TRBD2 on 5 matching bases. In germline, CDR1 is SGHVS, CDR2 FNYEAQ. Trimming stripped 5 bases from V and 7 bases from J, with 11 bases between. The length of the CDR3 is 13 residues. In nucleotides, the CDR3 is TGTGCCAGCAGCCCCCGGGAAGGCGGGGAGCTGTTTTTT. Translation gives CASSPREGGELFF. The full variable domain, in which reference TRBV7-6 and TRBJ2-2 provide the parts outside the CDR3, is GAGVSQSPRYKVTKRGQDVALRCDPISGHVSLYWYRQALGQGPEFLTYFNYEAQQDKSGLPNDRFSAERPEGSISTLTIQRTEQRDSAMYRCASSPREGGELFFGEGSRLTVL.

This clone is a singleton in its sample. The rearrangement links TRBV9 to TRBJ2-1, with 12 bases identical to TRBD2. CDR3 size: 16 residues. In germline, CDR1 is SGDLS, CDR2 YYNGEE. After removal of 4 bases from V and 5 bases from J, the junction contained 7 bases not matched to a gene. Here the CDR3 reads CASSLRLAGAHNEQFF. CDR3 nucleotide sequence: TGTGCCAGCAGCCTCCGACTAGCGGGAGCCCACAATGAGCAGTTCTTC.

This clone was seen a few times. The chain joins TRBV4-1 to TRBJ1-4; 9 bases map to TRBD1. The CDR3 loop spans 14 amino acids. V shed 3 bases and J 4 bases; nucleotides not matched to a gene: 0. Germline CDR1 reads MGHRA; CDR2 reads YSYEKL. The CDR3 region has the DNA TGCGCCAGCAGCCAGGGACAGGGTAATGAAAAACTGTTTTTT. Its translation is CASSQGQGNEKLFF.

V is TRBV18 and J is TRBJ1-1, with 7 bases identical to TRBD1. The V gene's germline CDR1 is KGHSH and CDR2 LQKENI. The V gene end was trimmed by 1 base and the J gene end by 8 bases; junction bases not matched to a gene: 10. This CDR3 has 15 amino acids. This CDR3 reads CASSPRQGVGLEAFF. In nucleotides, the CDR3 is TGTGCCAGCTCACCACGGCAGGGGGTTGGTTTGGAAGCTTTCTTT. The entire variable domain, with the rest obtained from reference TRBV18 and TRBJ1-1, is as follows: NAGVMQNPRHLVRRRGQEARLRCSPMKGHSHVYWYRQLPEEGLKFMVYLQKENIIDESGMPKERFSAEFPKEGPSILRIQQVVRGDSAAYFCASSPRQGVGLEAFFGQGTRLTVV.

The chain combines TRBV19 with TRBJ1-1; possible D gene TRBD1, 5 bases. Germline V gene sequence: CDR1 LNHDA, CDR2 SQIVND (reference sequence). The CDR3 contains 14 residues. The V end lost 3 bases, the J end lost 4 bases, and 12 bases lay between the germline ends. CDR3 in amino acids: CASSIGQGATEAFF. CDR3 bases: TGTGCCAGTAGTATCGGGCAAGGGGCCACTGAAGCTTTCTTT. Based on the CDR3 plus reference TRBV19 and TRBJ1-1, the full variable domain is DGGITQSPKYLFRKEGQNVTLSCEQNLNHDAMYWYRQDPGQGLRLIYYSQIVNDFQKGDIAEGYSVSREKKESFPLTVTSAQKNPTAFYLCASSIGQGATEAFFGQGTRLTVV.

This clone showed up just a few times. The chain uses TRBV4-2 and TRBJ1-1; D is unresolved. With 4 bases removed from V and 6 bases from J, the gap between germline ends came to 15 bases. The germline gives CDR1 LGHNA, CDR2 YNFKEQ. The CDR3 length is 14 residues. DNA for the CDR3: TGTGCCAGCAGCCGTGAAGAAAAGTGGCCTGAAGCTTTCTTT. Amino acids: CASSREEKWPEAFF.

This clone turned up a few times. One end of the junction fails to match germline, which may point to a read error. The chain has TRBV7-9 and TRBJ2-7; the match to TRBD1 covers 8 bases. Germline V gives CDR1 SEHNR, CDR2 FQNEAQ (reference sequence). The CDR3 loop spans 14 amino acids. The CDR3 protein is CSSSSGQGRNEQYF. The CDR3, as DNA: TGTTCCAGCAGCTCCGGACAGGGTAGAAACGAGCAGTACTTC.

V gene TRBV2 combines with J gene TRBJ2-3, with TRBD1 matching over 8 bases. V gave up 4 bases and J gave up 2 bases; unmatched junction bases: 5. Germline lookup yields CDR1 SNHLY and CDR2 FYNNEI. The CDR3 is 15 residues long. The CDR3 coding sequence is TGTGCCAGCAGTGCCGACAGGGGATTCACAGATACGCAGTATTTT. This codes for CASSADRGFTDTQYF.

The chain couples TRBV11-1 to TRBJ2-5, with TRBD2 as a possible D gene (6 bases). The germline V gene has CDR1 SGHAT and CDR2 FQDESV (reference sequence). The CDR3 extends over 15 amino acids. With 8 bases removed from V and 3 bases from J, the gap between germline ends came to 19 bases. The CDR3 region has the DNA TGTGCCAGCCAAAATACCGGGAGTAGAAAAGAGACCCAGTACTTC. Its translation: CASQNTGSRKETQYF.

This clone appeared a few times. This rearrangement joins TRBV5-6 to TRBJ1-6; 7 nucleotides align to TRBD1. Germline CDR1 and CDR2: SGHDT and YYEEEE. J gave up 7 bases and V 3 bases, and 7 bases lay outside the gene matches. CDR3 length equals 15 residues. The CDR3 is CASSYNRGRNSPLHF. The CDR3 DNA is TGTGCCAGCAGCTACAACAGGGGCCGGAATTCACCCCTCCACTTT.

The chain is built from TRBV6-6 and TRBJ2-4, with D possibly matching TRBD2 (7 bases). This CDR3 region has 15 residues. The germline CDR1 and CDR2 sequences are MNHNY and SVGAGI (reference sequence). The ends were cut back, 6 bases at V and 7 bases at J, with 19 bases in the middle. This chain's CDR3 is CASRGGEVGENIQYF. In DNA, the CDR3 is TGTGCCAGCAGAGGGGGGGAGGTTGGGGAGAACATTCAGTACTTC.

This clone occurred a few times. The chain couples TRBV7-2 to TRBJ2-1; 9 bases fit TRBD2. After removal of 5 bases from V and 4 bases from J, the junction contained 6 bases not matched to a gene. Germline CDR1 SGHTA, CDR2 FQGNSA. The CDR3 has 15 residues. The CDR3 nucleotides are TGTGCCAGCAGCCCGCGGGGGGGCCGTTACAATGAGCAGTTCTTC. Amino acid sequence: CASSPRGGRYNEQFF.

The V gene is TRBV9, the J gene TRBJ2-5; D is possibly TRBD1 (5 bases). The CDR3 spans 15 residues. Trimming stripped 5 bases from V and 0 bases from J, with 14 bases between. Per germline, CDR1 SGDLS and CDR2 YYNGEE. The CDR3: CASSTRGRNQETQYF. The CDR3 nucleotides are TGTGCCAGCAGTACAAGGGGAAGAAACCAAGAGACCCAGTACTTC. The full variable domain, in which reference TRBV9 and TRBJ2-5 provide the parts outside the CDR3, is DSGVTQTPKHLITATGQRVTLRCSPRSGDLSVYWYQQSLDQGLQFLIQYYNGEERAKGNILERFSAQQFPDLHSELNLSSLELGDSALYFCASSTRGRNQETQYFGPGTRLLVL.

This CDR3 is CASSLGTSGSPWGETQYF. Written as DNA, the CDR3 is TGTGCCAGCAGTTTAGGGACTAGCGGGAGCCCGTGGGGGGAGACCCAGTACTTC. The V gene is TRBV28, the J gene TRBJ2-5; TRBD2 agrees at 14 bases. The junction had 10 bases not matched to a gene; V was cut back by 2 bases and J by 5 bases. The CDR3 extends over 18 amino acids. CDR1 is MDHEN and CDR2 is SYDVKM in the germline V gene.

The sample holds a few counts of this clone. The CDR3 is CASSYPAEAFF. The CDR3 region has the DNA TGTGCCAGCAGTTACCCAGCTGAAGCTTTCTTT. This chain connects TRBV6-6 to TRBJ1-1, with D unclear. V lost 2 bases, J lost 6 bases, and 4 bases lay in between. The V gene's germline CDR1 is MNHNY and CDR2 SVGAGI (reference sequence). The CDR3 length is 11 residues.

The chain combines TRBV2 with TRBJ2-7; perhaps TRBD1 as D (5 bases). The germline V gene encodes CDR1 SNHLY and CDR2 FYNNEI. Trimming took off 9 bases at V and 1 base at J, with 7 bases between the two ends. The CDR3 contains 11 residues. The CDR3 loop is CASTGSYEQYF. The DNA for the CDR3 is TGTGCCAGTACAGGATCCTACGAGCAGTACTTC.